One T cell receptor beta chain is described in this entry. The sample originates from a study of blood T cell repertoires in COVID-19. TCRdb's table, derived via immunoSEQ multiplex PCR, lists solely in-frame clones and lacks some. The top ten hold approximately 17% of the sample, which has a few hundred thousand clones, more than 90% seen once. Membership in each cohort depended on participant-reported clinical history. This TCR came from a woman younger than 45 who had recovered from COVID-19. Sequencing input: PBMCs or T cells enriched from blood (not recorded which).

The CDR3 bases are TGTGCCAGCAGCTTACGACAGGGTCCCTCCAATGAGCAGTTCTTC. Translated: CASSLRQGPSNEQFF. The J gene is TRBJ2-1, the V gene TRBV7-9, with 7 positions matching TRBD1. Germline CDR1 is SEHNR and CDR2 is FQNEAQ (reference sequence). V trimming: 2 bases; J trimming: 6 bases; junction bases outside the gene matches: 7. The CDR3 is 15 residues long.